The next 16 T cell receptor beta chains were all read from a single sample in a study of shared clonotypes between healthy human individuals. Generated by immunoSEQ multiplex PCR, the TCRdb table keeps only in-frame clones and is missing some. The sample consists of approximately 460,000 clones, approximately 77% of them appearing once. The source material was PBMCs. The receptors shown here come from a middle-aged woman in good health. Some clones in this sample may be carry-over from other donors' samples.

V gene TRBV7-2 combines with J gene TRBJ2-1; weak D call: TRBD1 (6 bases). Germline CDR1 SGHTA, CDR2 FQGNSA. The V and J ends lost 5 bases and 4 bases respectively, with 9 bases between them. The CDR3 runs to 13 residues. CDR3: CASSVDRYNEQFF. CDR3 nucleotide sequence: TGTGCCAGCAGCGTCGACAGGTACAATGAGCAGTTCTTC.

This clone was observed a handful of times. The J gene is TRBJ2-1, the V gene TRBV27; 8 nucleotides agree with TRBD1. V lost 6 bases to trimming and J lost 9 bases; unmatched junction nucleotides: 16. Per germline, CDR1 MNHEY and CDR2 SMNVEV (reference sequence). The CDR3 length is 16 residues. Written as DNA, the CDR3 is TGTGCCAGCAGGACCTTTTCGGGGCAGGGGGCGGGTGAGCAGTTCTTC. Residues: CASRTFSGQGAGEQFF.

In regard to this clone: This sample also contains other DNA sequences that code for the same CDR3. This chain uses TRBV5-1 with TRBJ1-4; D possibly corresponds to TRBD1 (6 bases). V shed 3 bases and J shed 7 bases, with 10 bases lying between them. Germline assignment: CDR1 SGHRS and CDR2 YFSETQ. The CDR3 is made up of 13 amino acids. The CDR3 nucleotides are TGCGCCAGCAGCTCAGGGGTGGGTGAAAAACTGTTTTTT. Translating gives CASSSGVGEKLFF.

This clone was observed once. The chain has TRBV11-2 and TRBJ1-4; 8 nucleotides agree with TRBD1. Germline CDR1 and CDR2: SGHAT and FQNNGV. The CDR3 is made up of 16 amino acids. The junction had 3 bases not matched to a gene; V was cut back by 0 bases and J by 3 bases. For the CDR3, the DNA is TGTGCCAGCAGCTTAGATAGGGGACAGGCTAATGAAAAACTGTTTTTT. This gives the protein CASSLDRGQANEKLFF.

The chain links TRBV28 to TRBJ2-5; D may be TRBD1 or TRBD2 (6 bases each). V was trimmed by 7 bases and J by 5 bases, leaving 14 bases between them. The CDR3 loop spans 13 amino acids. Germline assignment: CDR1 MDHEN and CDR2 SYDVKM. The CDR3 protein is CASTEGGRETQYF. DNA of the CDR3: TGTGCCAGCACCGAGGGGGGCCGGGAGACCCAGTACTTC. Drawing the rest from reference TRBV28 and TRBJ2-5, the complete variable domain is DVKVTQSSRYLVKRTGEKVFLECVQDMDHENMFWYRQDPGLGLRLIYFSYDVKMKEKGDIPEGYSVSREKKERFSLILESASTNQTSMYLCASTEGGRETQYFGPGTRLLVL.

V gene TRBV25-1 combines with J gene TRBJ1-1; D is unresolved. There are 13 residues in the CDR3. In germline, CDR1 is MGHDK, CDR2 SYGVNS. Trimming cost V 2 bases and J 6 bases, with 10 bases left between them. CDR3 region: CASSEEGRSEAFF. In DNA form, the CDR3 reads TGTGCCAGCAGTGAAGAGGGCCGGTCTGAAGCTTTCTTT.

CDR3 sequence (DNA): TGTGCCAGCAGTGCCGAGCGCCCCACGTACTTC. It yields the protein CASSAERPTYF. V is TRBV2 and J is TRBJ2-5; D remains ambiguous. The CDR3 runs to 11 residues. Germline V CDR1 and CDR2: SNHLY, FYNNEI. V lost 4 bases and J lost 13, with 13 bases in between.

This rearrangement joins TRBV14 to TRBJ2-5; D gene uncertain. The CDR3 is made up of 15 amino acids. Deletions cut 3 bases from V and 2 bases from J, with 13 bases between. The germline gives CDR1 SGHDN, CDR2 FVKESK. Here the CDR3 DNA reads TGTGCCAGCAGCCATTTCCGGCGAGGACAAGAGACCCAGTACTTC. As protein: CASSHFRRGQETQYF. The variable domain in full, with the rest retrieved from reference TRBV14 and TRBJ2-5, is EAGVTQFPSHSVIEKGQTVTLRCDPISGHDNLYWYRRVMGKEIKFLLHFVKESKQDESGMPNNRFLAERTGGTYSTLKVQPAELEDSGVYFCASSHFRRGQETQYFGPGTRLLVL.

The rearrangement links TRBV4-1 to TRBJ2-3; D gene uncertain. The CDR3 runs 13 residues. The germline V gene encodes CDR1 MGHRA and CDR2 YSYEKL. Trimming removed 1 base at V and 6 bases at J, with 8 bases between. The CDR3 nucleotides are TGCGCCAGCAGCCAAGTAATAACGGATACGCAGTATTTT. It codes for CASSQVITDTQYF.

Comment on this clone: The junction departs from germline at one end; a sequencing error may be responsible. This chain links TRBV6-5 with TRBJ2-3; 9 bases line up with TRBD2. Per the germline V gene, CDR1 is MNHEY and CDR2 is SVGAGI. This CDR3 spans 15 amino acids. CDR3 sequence (DNA): TGTGCCAGCAGTTACTTTGGGACTAGCCCAGAGACGCAGTATTTT. Its translation is CASSYFGTSPETQYF.

This clone was recorded at least ten times. Within the sample, other DNA sequences also encode this same CDR3. The J gene is TRBJ2-2, the V gene TRBV5-1; possible D gene TRBD2, 5 bases. The germline V and J ends were trimmed by 8 bases and 5 bases, with 10 bases remaining between them. CDR3 length: 12 amino acids. From germline, CDR1 is SGHRS and CDR2 YFSETQ. Here the CDR3 DNA reads TGCGCCAGTACCTCGGGGACCGGGGAGCTGTTTTTT. This translates into CASTSGTGELFF.

J is TRBJ2-1 and V is TRBV7-2; no clear D gene. The CDR3 extends over 12 amino acids. Looked up from germline, CDR1 is SGHTA and CDR2 is FQGNSA. Deletions cut 10 bases from V and 6 bases from J, with 13 bases between. CDR3 sequence (DNA): TGTGCCACCCGGAGACGCCCCAATGAGCAGTTCTTC. This sequence encodes CATRRRPNEQFF.

V usage is TRBV30 and J usage is TRBJ2-5; a possible D gene is TRBD1 (6 bases). CDR3 length: 14 amino acids. With 5 bases removed from V and 1 base from J, the gap between germline ends came to 14 bases. Germline assignment: CDR1 GTSNPN and CDR2 SVGIG (reference sequence). DNA for the CDR3: TGTGCCTGGGGCCAAACAGGGCCCCAAGAGACCCAGTACTTC. Its protein product is CAWGQTGPQETQYF.

The chain joins TRBV19 to TRBJ2-1; D might be TRBD1 (6 bases). CDR1 and CDR2 (germline): LNHDA, SQIVND (reference sequence). With 6 bases removed from V and 12 bases from J, the gap between germline ends came to 12 bases. The CDR3 is made up of 11 amino acids. The CDR3 DNA follows: TGTGCCAGTAGCACAGGGTTGTCGCAGTTCTTC. Amino acid sequence: CASSTGLSQFF.

The V call is TRBV4-3, the J call TRBJ2-2; D is perhaps TRBD1 (5 bases). V shed 2 bases and J shed 4 bases, with 14 bases lying between them. This CDR3 is 16 amino acids long. From germline, CDR1 is LGHNA and CDR2 YSLEER. The CDR3 region has the DNA TGCGCCAGCAGCCAACCACTAAAGGGGTTCACCGGGGAGCTGTTTTTT. Translated, it gives CASSQPLKGFTGELFF.

This clone showed up just once. This chain uses TRBV12-2 with TRBJ1-1. TRBV12-2 is tagged as a pseudogene. The CDR3 is 17 amino acids. CDR3 nucleotide sequence: TGTGCAAGTCACCTCCCCCTCCCGAAGGTCATGAACACTGAAGCTTTCTTT. It specifies CASHLPLPKVMNTEAFF.